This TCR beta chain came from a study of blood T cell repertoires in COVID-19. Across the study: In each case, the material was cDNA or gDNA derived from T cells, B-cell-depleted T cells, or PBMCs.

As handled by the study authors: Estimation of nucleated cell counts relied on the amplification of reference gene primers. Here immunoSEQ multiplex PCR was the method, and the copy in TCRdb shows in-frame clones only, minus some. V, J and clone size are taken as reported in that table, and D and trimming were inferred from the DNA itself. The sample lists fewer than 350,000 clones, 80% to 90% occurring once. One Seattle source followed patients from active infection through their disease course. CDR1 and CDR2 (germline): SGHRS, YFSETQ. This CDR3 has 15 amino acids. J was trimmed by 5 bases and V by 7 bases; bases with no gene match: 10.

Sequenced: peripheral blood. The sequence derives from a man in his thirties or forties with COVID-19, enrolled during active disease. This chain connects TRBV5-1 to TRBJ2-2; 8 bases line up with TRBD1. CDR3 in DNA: TGCGCCAGCGTGGAGGACAGGGCGGAAACCGGGGAGCTGTTTTTT. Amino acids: CASVEDRAETGELFF.